Listed below are T cell receptor beta chains from one sample, sequenced in a study of blood T cell repertoires in COVID-19. Produced via immunoSEQ multiplex PCR; TCRdb's table is partial and in-frame only. The sample gives roughly 100,000 clones, roughly four fifths of which show up once; 6.2% is in the top ten. The specimen sequenced was peripheral blood. These receptors were collected from an elderly man with COVID-19, enrolled during active disease. The CDR3 runs from the conserved cysteine through the conserved F or W. Each record gives: clone size, V gene, D gene, J gene, CDR3 length, CDR3 DNA, CDR3 protein. A D gene is named only where the DNA matches it firmly. The size of a clone is reported for some rows only, either as once, few or many, or as a class for expanded clones.

abundance: NA
v_gene: TRBV2
d_gene: TRBD2
j_gene: TRBJ2-3
len: 15
CDR3nt: TGTGCCAGCAGTGAGAACGGGAGGCTCACAGATACGCAGTATTTT
CDR3aa: CASSENGRLTDTQYF

abundance: NA
v_gene: TRBV30
d_gene: TRBD1
j_gene: TRBJ1-3
len: 12
CDR3nt: TGTGCCAGTGACAGGGGTGGAAACACCATATATTTT
CDR3aa: CASDRGGNTIYF

abundance: NA
v_gene: TRBV29-1
d_gene: TRBD1
j_gene: TRBJ2-5
len: 14
CDR3nt: TGCAGCGTTGAAGAGACAGGGGGAAAAGAGACCCAGTACTTC
CDR3aa: CSVEETGGKETQYF

abundance: NA
v_gene: TRBV7-8
d_gene: NA
j_gene: TRBJ2-7
len: 15
CDR3nt: TGTGCCAGCAGCTTAGTCGAGGGGAGGGGGTACGAGCAGTACTTC
CDR3aa: CASSLVEGRGYEQYF

abundance: NA
v_gene: TRBV9
d_gene: TRBD1
j_gene: TRBJ2-3
len: 17
CDR3nt: TGTGCCAGCAGCGTAGGAGACAGGGGGCGAATAGCAGATACGCAGTATTTT
CDR3aa: CASSVGDRGRIADTQYF

abundance: NA
v_gene: TRBV2
d_gene: NA
j_gene: TRBJ2-1
len: 13
CDR3nt: TGTGCCAGCACTAGAGTATCTAGGAATGAGCAGTTCTTC
CDR3aa: CASTRVSRNEQFF

abundance: NA
v_gene: TRBV29-1
d_gene: NA
j_gene: TRBJ2-3
len: 13
CDR3nt: TGCAGCGTTGAAACGGGACTTTCGGATACGCAGTATTTT
CDR3aa: CSVETGLSDTQYF

abundance: NA
v_gene: TRBV7-9
d_gene: NA
j_gene: TRBJ1-1
len: 13
CDR3nt: TGTGCCGGCTACAGGGTTATGAACACTGAAGCTTTCTTT
CDR3aa: CAGYRVMNTEAFF

abundance: NA
v_gene: TRBV6-6
d_gene: NA
j_gene: TRBJ2-7
len: 16
CDR3nt: TGTGCCAGCAGTTACGAGTCCGCACAGGTAACCTACGAGCAGTACTTC
CDR3aa: CASSYESAQVTYEQYF

abundance: NA
v_gene: TRBV27
d_gene: NA
j_gene: TRBJ2-1
len: 15
CDR3nt: TGTGCCAGCAGTCCCCGGACCGGGGGAGGCAATGAGCAGTTCTTC
CDR3aa: CASSPRTGGGNEQFF

abundance: NA
v_gene: TRBV7-8
d_gene: NA
j_gene: TRBJ2-2
len: 17
CDR3nt: TGTGCCAGCAGCTTAGACATGGACAGACCGAACACCGGGGAGCTGTTTTTT
CDR3aa: CASSLDMDRPNTGELFF

abundance: NA
v_gene: TRBV13
d_gene: TRBD1
j_gene: TRBJ1-1
len: 15
CDR3nt: TGTGCCAGCAACCTCAAGGGACAGGGCGGAACTGAAGCTTTCTTT
CDR3aa: CASNLKGQGGTEAFF

abundance: NA
v_gene: TRBV28
d_gene: NA
j_gene: TRBJ2-1
len: 11
CDR3nt: TGTGCCAGCAGTTTATCCCGTGAGCAGTTCTTC
CDR3aa: CASSLSREQFF

abundance: NA
v_gene: TRBV25-1
d_gene: NA
j_gene: TRBJ2-7
len: 13
CDR3nt: TGTGCCAGCAGTGAAATGAACCCCGGGGAGCAGTACTTC
CDR3aa: CASSEMNPGEQYF

abundance: NA
v_gene: TRBV19
d_gene: TRBD2
j_gene: TRBJ2-3
len: 14
CDR3nt: TGTGCCAGTAGTCGGACTAGCGGAGCGGATACGCAGTATTTT
CDR3aa: CASSRTSGADTQYF

abundance: NA
v_gene: TRBV9
d_gene: TRBD1
j_gene: TRBJ1-4
len: 15
CDR3nt: TGTGCCAGCAGCCCCCGGACAGGCTTTAATGAAAAACTGTTTTTT
CDR3aa: CASSPRTGFNEKLFF

abundance: NA
v_gene: TRBV2
d_gene: NA
j_gene: TRBJ2-5
len: 12
CDR3nt: TGTGCCAGCAGTGAAGCGCGCCAGGGAAAGTACTTC
CDR3aa: CASSEARQGKYF

abundance: once
v_gene: TRBV28
d_gene: NA
j_gene: TRBJ1-6
len: 15
CDR3nt: TGTGCCAGCAATATAGATTTCGGAGCGACGACACCCCTCCACTTT
CDR3aa: CASNIDFGATTPLHF

abundance: NA
v_gene: TRBV28
d_gene: TRBD1
j_gene: TRBJ2-7
len: 14
CDR3nt: TGTGCCAGCAGGGACAGGGTGGGTTCCTACGAGCAGTACTTC
CDR3aa: CASRDRVGSYEQYF

abundance: NA
v_gene: TRBV6-4
d_gene: NA
j_gene: TRBJ2-1
len: 13
CDR3nt: TGTGCCAGCAGTGCGTCGTTAAACAATGAGCAGTTCTTC
CDR3aa: CASSASLNNEQFF

abundance: NA
v_gene: TRBV3-1/TRBV3-2
d_gene: TRBD1
j_gene: TRBJ2-4
len: 17
CDR3nt: TGTGCCAGCAGCCTTCGGACAGGGGCGACCGGTTGGGACATTCAGTACTTC
CDR3aa: CASSLRTGATGWDIQYF

abundance: NA
v_gene: TRBV25-1
d_gene: NA
j_gene: TRBJ1-2
len: 13
CDR3nt: TGTGCCAGCAGTGAGCTTGTCGGCTATGGCTACACCTTC
CDR3aa: CASSELVGYGYTF

abundance: NA
v_gene: TRBV7-3
d_gene: TRBD1
j_gene: TRBJ2-2
len: 16
CDR3nt: TGTGCCAGCAGCTCCACAGGGGGCGTCCCCGCCGGGGAGCTGTTTTTT
CDR3aa: CASSSTGGVPAGELFF

abundance: NA
v_gene: TRBV7-3
d_gene: TRBD1
j_gene: TRBJ2-3
len: 15
CDR3nt: TGTGCCAGCAGCCCACAGGGGGCGCGGGTAGATACGCAGTATTTT
CDR3aa: CASSPQGARVDTQYF

abundance: NA
v_gene: TRBV5-1
d_gene: TRBD1
j_gene: TRBJ2-3
len: 16
CDR3nt: TGCGCCAGCAGTCCCTCGGGGACAGGGAGCACAGATACGCAGTATTTT
CDR3aa: CASSPSGTGSTDTQYF

abundance: NA
v_gene: TRBV28
d_gene: TRBD2
j_gene: TRBJ2-7
len: 17
CDR3nt: TGTGCCAGCAGTTTATTCTCCGGGACTAGCGGCCTCTACGAGCAGTACTTC
CDR3aa: CASSLFSGTSGLYEQYF

abundance: NA
v_gene: TRBV5-1
d_gene: NA
j_gene: TRBJ2-5
len: 15
CDR3nt: TGCGCCAGCGGGTCAATAACAGGTGGGCAAGAGACCCAGTACTTC
CDR3aa: CASGSITGGQETQYF

abundance: NA
v_gene: TRBV5-1
d_gene: TRBD2
j_gene: TRBJ2-1
len: 17
CDR3nt: TGCGCCAGCAGCCCCGCCCCACTAGCGGGAGGCCCCAGTGAGCAGTTCTTC
CDR3aa: CASSPAPLAGGPSEQFF

abundance: few
v_gene: TRBV5-1
d_gene: NA
j_gene: TRBJ1-2
len: 15
CDR3nt: TGCGCCAGCAGCTTGGAGGGAGCCCCGATCTATGGCTACACCTTC
CDR3aa: CASSLEGAPIYGYTF

abundance: NA
v_gene: TRBV4-2
d_gene: NA
j_gene: TRBJ2-1
len: 17
CDR3nt: TGTGCCAGCAGCCAAGATCTATCGCTAGGCTATAACAATGAGCAGTTCTTC
CDR3aa: CASSQDLSLGYNNEQFF

abundance: once
v_gene: TRBV9
d_gene: NA
j_gene: TRBJ2-3
len: 15
CDR3nt: TGTGCCAGCAGCGTAGGAGGAACGGGGACAGATACGCAGTATTTT
CDR3aa: CASSVGGTGTDTQYF

abundance: NA
v_gene: TRBV28
d_gene: NA
j_gene: TRBJ1-1
len: 12
CDR3nt: TGTGCCAGCAGTTCCCTTCCCGCTGAAGCTTTCTTT
CDR3aa: CASSSLPAEAFF

abundance: NA
v_gene: TRBV3-1/TRBV3-2
d_gene: NA
j_gene: TRBJ2-7
len: 13
CDR3nt: TGTGCCAGCAGCCCGGACAGAGGCTACGAGCAGTACTTC
CDR3aa: CASSPDRGYEQYF

abundance: NA
v_gene: TRBV5-1
d_gene: NA
j_gene: TRBJ2-5
len: 13
CDR3nt: TGCGCCAGCAGCTTTGGGCAACAAGAGACCCAGTACTTC
CDR3aa: CASSFGQQETQYF

abundance: NA
v_gene: TRBV7-3
d_gene: TRBD2
j_gene: TRBJ2-1
len: 16
CDR3nt: TGTGCCAGCAGCTTAAGCAGGACTAGCGGGACCAATGAGCAGTTCTTC
CDR3aa: CASSLSRTSGTNEQFF

abundance: NA
v_gene: TRBV28
d_gene: NA
j_gene: TRBJ2-7
len: 15
CDR3nt: TGTGCCAGCAGTTACCCAGCCGGGAGACCCTACGAGCAGTACTTC
CDR3aa: CASSYPAGRPYEQYF

abundance: NA
v_gene: TRBV6-5
d_gene: TRBD1
j_gene: TRBJ2-1
len: 15
CDR3nt: TGTGCCAGCAGGCCAGGGGGCAGTACGTACAATGAGCAGTTCTTC
CDR3aa: CASRPGGSTYNEQFF

abundance: NA
v_gene: TRBV11-2
d_gene: NA
j_gene: TRBJ2-5
len: 14
CDR3nt: TGTGCCACCGCTCCTCGGGAGATCAGAGAGACCCAGTACTTC
CDR3aa: CATAPREIRETQYF

abundance: NA
v_gene: TRBV6-5
d_gene: TRBD2
j_gene: TRBJ2-3
len: 15
CDR3nt: TGTGCCAGCAGCCTTAGCGGGAGGGGCGCAGATACGCAGTATTTT
CDR3aa: CASSLSGRGADTQYF

abundance: NA
v_gene: TRBV5-1
d_gene: NA
j_gene: TRBJ2-5
len: 16
CDR3nt: TGCGCCAGCAGCTTGGCCGGGGGTCTAGGGCTGGAGACCCAGTACTTC
CDR3aa: CASSLAGGLGLETQYF

abundance: NA
v_gene: TRBV3-1/TRBV3-2
d_gene: NA
j_gene: TRBJ2-7
len: 14
CDR3nt: TGTGCCAGCAGCCCGATTGTCAGTTCCTACGAGCAGTACTTC
CDR3aa: CASSPIVSSYEQYF

abundance: NA
v_gene: TRBV30
d_gene: NA
j_gene: TRBJ1-5
len: 13
CDR3nt: TGTGCCTGGAGTGTCAGTAGCAATCAGCCCCAGCATTTT
CDR3aa: CAWSVSSNQPQHF

abundance: few
v_gene: TRBV12-5
d_gene: TRBD2
j_gene: TRBJ2-7
len: 17
CDR3nt: TGTGCTAGTGGTTTGGTACAAGCTAGCGGGGGCCCCTACGAGCAGTACTTC
CDR3aa: CASGLVQASGGPYEQYF

abundance: NA
v_gene: TRBV10-3
d_gene: TRBD2
j_gene: TRBJ2-3
len: 15
CDR3nt: TGTGCCATCAGGGTTAGCGGGAGTGACACAGATACGCAGTATTTT
CDR3aa: CAIRVSGSDTDTQYF

abundance: many
v_gene: TRBV10-3
d_gene: NA
j_gene: TRBJ1-3
len: 14
CDR3nt: TGTGCCATCAGTGGCAGGGGCCAACAGGACACCATATATTTT
CDR3aa: CAISGRGQQDTIYF